The 31 T cell receptor beta chains in this list originate from one sample, sequenced in a study of T-cell memory formation after mild COVID-19. TCRdb reprocessed the 5' RACE reads via MiXCR and lists one record per CDR3 protein. The profile shows hundreds of thousands of distinct CDR3 sequences, about a sixth of them singletons. Sequenced input: PBMCs or a T cell subset sorted from them (not recorded which). All receptors derive from a man between 18 and 35 years old who had mild COVID-19 (a few samples of this study predate the infection). Cell type and time point are not known.

This clonotype was seen a few times. This chain connects TRBV29-1 to TRBJ2-1; 13 bases match TRBD2. Germline CDR1 SQVTM, CDR2 ANQGSEA. This CDR3 is 13 amino acids long. With V trimmed by 7 bases and J by 10 bases, 7 bases remained unmatched. The CDR3: CSDGTSGVKEQFF. As DNA, the CDR3 is TGCAGCGACGGGACTAGCGGGGTGAAAGAGCAGTTCTTC.

As DNA, the CDR3 is TGTGCCAGCTCACCAGATACGAGGGGGCAGGAAGATACGCAGTATTTT. As protein: CASSPDTRGQEDTQYF. V gene TRBV18 combines with J gene TRBJ2-3; 7 bases are a match to TRBD1. J gave up 5 bases and V 2 bases, and 10 bases lay outside the gene matches. This CDR3 has 16 residues. Germline V gene lookup returns CDR1 KGHSH and CDR2 LQKENI.

This clonotype was counted between two and nine times. The rearrangement uses TRBV7-2 and TRBJ2-4, with 7 bases lining up with TRBD1. The CDR3 has 16 amino acids. The V gene end was trimmed by 5 bases and the J gene end by 0 bases; junction bases not matched to a gene: 7. Germline V CDR1 and CDR2: SGHTA, FQGNSA. CDR3 region: CASSARQGLAKNIQYF. The CDR3 DNA follows: TGTGCCAGCAGCGCCCGACAGGGTCTAGCCAAAAACATTCAGTACTTC.

This clonotype has more than one count but fewer than ten. This chain joins TRBV5-1 and TRBJ2-5; perhaps D is TRBD1 or TRBD2 (6 bases each). The CDR3 is 12 residues long. The germline CDR1 and CDR2 sequences are SGHRS and YFSETQ. With 6 bases removed from V and 4 bases from J, the gap between germline ends came to 10 bases. This CDR3 reads CASNREAETQYF. The CDR3, as DNA: TGCGCCAGCAACAGGGAGGCAGAGACCCAGTACTTC.

The CDR3 DNA reads as TGTGCCAGCAGCGTAGAACTAGGGTCGGTCGGCGGCTATGGCTACACCTTC. It yields the protein CASSVELGSVGGYGYTF. This rearrangement joins TRBV9 to TRBJ1-2; D is uncertain. Germline V lookup: CDR1 SGDLS, CDR2 YYNGEE. V was pared by 0 bases and J by 4 bases, with 19 bases between. This CDR3 contains 17 residues.

This clonotype was observed a handful of times. The J gene is TRBJ2-1, the V gene TRBV9; D possibly uses TRBD1 or TRBD2 (6 bases each). The CDR3 spans 16 residues. Germline V gives CDR1 SGDLS, CDR2 YYNGEE. Trimming cost V 1 base and J 1 base, with 12 bases left between them. CDR3 region: CASSVSRGLSYNEQFF. CDR3 coding DNA: TGTGCCAGCAGCGTAAGCCGGGGGCTATCCTACAATGAGCAGTTCTTC.

This clonotype came up a few times. The chain is built from TRBV4-3 and TRBJ2-1, with 9 bases fitting TRBD2. Per germline, CDR1 LGHNA and CDR2 YSLEER. J was trimmed by 5 bases and V by 2 bases; bases with no gene match: 4. This CDR3 has 15 residues. The CDR3 is CASSQLGGGDNEQFF. The CDR3 bases are TGCGCCAGCAGCCAACTAGGCGGGGGGGACAATGAGCAGTTCTTC.

The chain joins TRBV4-1 to TRBJ2-1, with D perhaps TRBD1 (5 bases). Trimming took 4 bases from V and 6 from J, leaving 19 bases between them. CDR1 is MGHRA and CDR2 is YSYEKL in the germline V gene. This CDR3 has 16 residues. The chain's CDR3 is CASSPGRGPSRNEQFF. CDR3 nucleotide sequence: TGCGCCAGCAGCCCGGGTAGGGGTCCTTCACGCAATGAGCAGTTCTTC.

This clonotype came up a few times. V and J are TRBV15 and TRBJ1-5; D gene uncertain. CDR1 is LNHNV, CDR2 YYDKDF, per germline (reference sequence). The CDR3 consists of 13 residues. V lost 3 bases and J lost 4, with 7 bases in between. Here the CDR3 reads CATSRDYNQPQHF. The DNA of the CDR3 is TGTGCCACCAGCAGGGACTATAATCAGCCCCAGCATTTT.

A note on this clonotype: A read error may account for a junction end that differs from germline. This chain links TRBV5-4 with TRBJ2-7, with TRBD2 identical over 9 bases. The CDR3 totals 15 residues. Germline V lookup: CDR1 SGHNT, CDR2 YYREEE (reference sequence). As DNA, the CDR3 is TGTGCCAGCAGCCCTCCCGGGACTAGCTCCGACGAGCAGTACTTC. This encodes CASSPPGTSSDEQYF.

In this sample, this clonotype turned up a few times. This rearrangement joins TRBV20-1 to TRBJ2-7, with D possibly TRBD2 on 6 matching bases. V shed 3 bases and J shed 6 bases, with 18 bases lying between them. The germline gives CDR1 DFQATT, CDR2 SNEGSKA (reference sequence). CDR3 length: 14 amino acids. Here the CDR3 reads CSASPGLGGGEQYF. In DNA, the CDR3 is TGCAGTGCTAGCCCGGGACTGGGAGGAGGCGAGCAGTACTTC.

Only a few counts were recorded for this clonotype. The V call is TRBV6-6, the J call TRBJ2-2; unclear D gene. This CDR3 is 17 amino acids long. In germline, CDR1 is MNHNY, CDR2 SVGAGI (reference sequence). Trimming took 0 bases from V and 1 from J, leaving 12 bases between them. CDR3 nucleotide sequence: TGTGCCAGCAGTTACTCTTCCTCTGCCAAGAACACCGGGGAGCTGTTTTTT. As protein: CASSYSSSAKNTGELFF.

The rearrangement links TRBV19 to TRBJ1-1, with 7 bases aligning to TRBD1. The CDR3 has 14 residues. V shed 5 bases and J 1 base; nucleotides not matched to a gene: 4. The germline CDR1 and CDR2 sequences are LNHDA and SQIVND (reference sequence). The CDR3 loop is CASSWGTENTEAFF. In DNA form, the CDR3 reads TGTGCCAGTAGTTGGGGGACAGAGAACACTGAAGCTTTCTTT.

The sample holds a few counts of this clonotype. This chain links TRBV6-5 with TRBJ2-5; 12 positions agree with TRBD2. Germline CDR1 MNHEY, CDR2 SVGAGI. The CDR3 totals 15 residues. Trimming took 2 bases from V and 5 from J; bases not matched to a gene: 3. CDR3 protein: CASSYRTSGVETQYF. In nucleotides, the CDR3 is TGTGCCAGCAGTTACCGGACTAGCGGGGTGGAGACCCAGTACTTC.

The sample holds a few counts of this clonotype. This rearrangement joins TRBV28 to TRBJ2-7; D may be TRBD2 (5 bases). Germline lookup yields CDR1 MDHEN and CDR2 SYDVKM. CDR3 length: 13 amino acids. V lost 6 bases to trimming and J lost 2 bases, with 11 bases between them. CDR3 in amino acids: CASSRVGAYEQYF. CDR3 in DNA: TGTGCCAGCAGCCGGGTGGGAGCCTACGAGCAGTACTTC.

This clonotype was observed a handful of times. The rearrangement links TRBV20-1 to TRBJ2-5; D could derive from TRBD1 or TRBD2 (5 bases each). From germline, CDR1 is DFQATT and CDR2 SNEGSKA (reference sequence). The CDR3 runs 12 residues. Trimming pared 3 bases from V and 5 bases from J, leaving 10 bases between. CDR3 in amino acids: CSASPGRETQYF. The CDR3 DNA reads TGCAGTGCTAGCCCGGGGCGGGAGACCCAGTACTTC.

Only a few counts were recorded for this clonotype. The chain links TRBV4-2 to TRBJ2-7; TRBD1 aligns across 7 bases. The CDR3 is 17 amino acids. From germline, CDR1 is LGHNA and CDR2 YNFKEQ. V lost 4 bases to trimming and J lost 0 bases; unmatched junction nucleotides: 12. CDR3 sequence (DNA): TGTGCCAGCAGCCCTGCTCACAGGGGTGCGAGCTCCTACGAGCAGTACGTC. This encodes CASSPAHRGASSYEQYV.

This clonotype was counted between two and nine times. The chain is built from TRBV14 and TRBJ2-1, with D maybe TRBD2 (6 bases). Germline V lookup: CDR1 SGHDN, CDR2 FVKESK. CDR3 length: 11 amino acids. The ends were cut back, 2 bases at V and 12 bases at J, with 8 bases in the middle. The CDR3 region has the DNA TGTGCCAGCAGCCAAACTAGCACGCAGTTCTTC. Translated, it gives CASSQTSTQFF.

This clonotype was detected a few times. The CDR3 nucleotides read TGTGCCAGCACCCGGACAGGGATCGCGGACGAGCAGTACTTC. Its protein is CASTRTGIADEQYF. The chain is built from TRBV12-3 or TRBV12-4 and TRBJ2-7; TRBD1 agrees at 8 bases. The CDR3 covers 14 residues. V lost 7 bases and J lost 5; bases outside the gene matches: 10.

The chain links TRBV6-2 or TRBV6-3 to TRBJ2-7; 9 bases match TRBD1. Germline V CDR1 and CDR2: MNHEY, SVGEGT. The CDR3 totals 17 residues. The V gene end was trimmed by 2 bases and the J gene end by 3 bases; junction bases not matched to a gene: 11. CDR3 sequence (DNA): TGTGCCAGCAGTTACCCCAGCGAGGGACAGGGACTCTACGAGCAGTACTTC. Translated: CASSYPSEGQGLYEQYF.

This clonotype was found a few times. The J gene is TRBJ2-2, the V gene TRBV6-5; D is undetermined. The CDR3 loop spans 13 amino acids. Trimming removed 8 bases at V and 1 base at J, with 8 bases between. Germline V gene lookup returns CDR1 MNHEY and CDR2 SVGAGI. CDR3 sequence: CASGRMNTGELFF. The DNA for the CDR3 is TGTGCCAGCGGACGGATGAACACCGGGGAGCTGTTTTTT.

This clonotype was detected only a few times. V gene TRBV21-1 combines with J gene TRBJ1-2; TRBD1 was called by the table and not checked on the DNA. TRBV21-1 has pseudogene status. The CDR3 covers 15 residues. DNA for the CDR3: TGTGCCAGCAGCAAAGCAAGGAACAGGGTTGATGGCTACACCTTC. Translation gives CASSKARNRVDGYTF.

The J gene is TRBJ2-1, the V gene TRBV4-3, with 12 bases that match TRBD2. Germline CDR1 LGHNA, CDR2 YSLEER. The length of the CDR3 is 18 residues. J lost 3 bases, V lost 0 bases, and 6 bases had no gene match. The CDR3, as DNA: TGCGCCAGCAGCCAAGATAGGCTAGCGGGGGGGTTCTACAATGAGCAGTTCTTC. The encoded protein is CASSQDRLAGGFYNEQFF.

This clonotype was recorded a few times. The chain uses TRBV6-5 and TRBJ2-5; D might be TRBD1 (6 bases). V gave up 5 bases and J gave up 0 bases, with 13 bases separating them. Germline CDR1 is MNHEY and CDR2 is SVGAGI. The CDR3 contains 15 residues. The CDR3 DNA follows: TGTGCCAGCAGTACGACACGGGACAACCAAGAGACCCAGTACTTC. It translates to CASSTTRDNQETQYF.

This clonotype was seen only a few times. The chain links TRBV20-1 to TRBJ2-7; D possibly matches TRBD1 or TRBD2 (5 bases each). Looked up from germline, CDR1 is DFQATT and CDR2 is SNEGSKA (reference sequence). The CDR3 is made up of 14 amino acids. V lost 3 bases, J lost 8 bases, and 20 bases lay in between. For the CDR3, the DNA is TGCAGTGCTAGTTCGGGGCGGGCCCGGGGACAGCAGTACTTC. The encoded protein is CSASSGRARGQQYF.

This clonotype was seen at least ten times. J is TRBJ2-7 and V is TRBV5-1; D possibly corresponds to TRBD1 (6 bases). Germline loops: CDR1 SGHRS, CDR2 YFSETQ. This CDR3 is 13 amino acids long. The germline V and J ends were trimmed by 5 bases and 5 bases, with 14 bases remaining between them. CDR3 DNA: TGCGCCAGCAGAGTACAGGGTACGAACGAGCAGTACTTC. Translating gives CASRVQGTNEQYF.

The table lists this clonotype with a few counts. The rearrangement joins TRBV6-5 to TRBJ1-2; D is possibly TRBD1 (6 bases). The CDR3 runs to 14 residues. The V end lost 4 bases, the J end lost 2 bases, and 11 bases lay between the germline ends. The V gene's germline CDR1 is MNHEY and CDR2 SVGAGI. The CDR3 DNA reads as TGTGCCAGCAGTTCAGGGGAGGTGAACTATGGCTACACCTTC. This translates into CASSSGEVNYGYTF.

This clonotype was seen a handful of times. The chain is built from TRBV4-1 and TRBJ2-3; perhaps TRBD2 as D (7 bases). CDR3 length: 15 amino acids. Germline CDR1 is MGHRA and CDR2 is YSYEKL. The V end lost 0 bases, the J end lost 7 bases, and 14 bases lay between the germline ends. The CDR3 bases are TGCGCCAGCAGCCAAGATTCGGGGGGCGGAAATACGCAGTATTTT. It translates to CASSQDSGGGNTQYF.

Many counts were recorded for this clonotype. The V gene is TRBV7-2, the J gene TRBJ2-1; 7 bases are shared with TRBD2. CDR1 is SGHTA, CDR2 FQGNSA, per germline. This CDR3 region has 15 residues. Germline trimming cut 4 bases from V and 3 bases from J; bases unmatched to any gene: 6. CDR3 nucleotide sequence: TGTGCCAGCAGCTCTCTCGCGGGGGTCTACAATGAGCAGTTCTTC. Amino acids: CASSSLAGVYNEQFF.

This clonotype has only a few counts. The gene calls are TRBV5-1 and TRBJ1-1; D might be TRBD1 (6 bases). The CDR3 sequence is 14 residues long. Trimming left V 7 bases short and J 4 bases short, with 17 bases between. The germline V gene encodes CDR1 SGHRS and CDR2 YFSETQ. The CDR3 region is CASLQGSESTEAFF. For the CDR3, the DNA is TGCGCCAGCCTCCAGGGGTCGGAGAGCACTGAAGCTTTCTTT.

This clonotype was detected only once. The V call is TRBV7-3, the J call TRBJ2-3; possible D gene TRBD1, 6 bases. CDR1 is SGHTA, CDR2 FQGTGA, per germline. V gave up 4 bases and J gave up 4 bases, with 9 bases separating them. This CDR3 has 13 amino acids. CDR3 sequence reads: CASSSKGADTQYF. The CDR3 coding sequence is TGTGCCAGCAGCTCAAAGGGGGCAGATACGCAGTATTTT.